Following are 20 T cell receptor beta chains from one sample sequenced in a study of T-cell reconstitution after alpha-beta-depleted transplantation in children. Unique molecular identifiers were built into the TCRbeta library. TCRdb recomputed calls from the PCR reads with MiXCR, one row per CDR3 protein. The sample records about 240,000 distinct CDR3 sequences, 20% to 30% being singletons. The sequencing used PBMCs, collected before TCRalphabeta/CD19-depleted stem cell transplant. The receptors originated from a girl aged 2 to 9 with Fanconi anemia, due to receive a stem cell transplant.

The table lists this clonotype with a few counts. V gene TRBV4-2 combines with J gene TRBJ2-5; D unclear. Trimming left V 0 bases short and J 5 bases short, with 10 bases between. The germline V gene encodes CDR1 LGHNA and CDR2 YNFKEQ. The CDR3 covers 14 residues. CDR3 bases: TGTGCCAGCAGCCAAGATGTTTTGCGGGAGACCCAGTACTTC. Its protein product is CASSQDVLRETQYF.

This clonotype was seen ten or more times. This chain joins TRBV5-1 and TRBJ2-3; the D gene is possibly TRBD2 (5 bases). The germline V gene has CDR1 SGHRS and CDR2 YFSETQ. The CDR3 totals 14 residues. V was cut by 4 bases and J by 4 bases, with 13 bases left in between. The CDR3 region has the DNA TGCGCCAGCAGCCGAGGGAAAGGCGCAGATACGCAGTATTTT. Translation: CASSRGKGADTQYF.

There are many counts of this clonotype. V and J are TRBV7-2 and TRBJ2-7; the D is unclear. The CDR3 is made up of 12 amino acids. V was shortened by 1 base and J by 4 bases, with 5 bases between the two germline ends. Germline V lookup: CDR1 SGHTA, CDR2 FQGNSA. The DNA of the CDR3 is TGTGCCAGCAGCTTAGGGGAATACGAGCAGTACTTC. Residues: CASSLGEYEQYF.

The chain joins TRBV14 to TRBJ2-3; D call uncertain. CDR1 and CDR2 (germline): SGHDN, FVKESK. The V end lost 6 bases, the J end lost 5 bases, and 12 bases lay between the germline ends. The CDR3 loop spans 13 amino acids. DNA for the CDR3: TGTGCCAGCAGAACGGATTTGGGAGATACGCAGTATTTT. This codes for CASRTDLGDTQYF.

This clonotype has more than one count but fewer than ten. This may be a read error, as it is one base from a much larger clone. V is TRBV28 and J is TRBJ2-7; maybe TRBD1 (7 bases). Trimming removed 6 bases from V and 3 bases from J, with 9 bases in between. The germline gives CDR1 MDHEN, CDR2 SYDVKM. The CDR3 has 12 residues. The CDR3 protein is CASRRDSYEQYF. The CDR3, as DNA: TGTGCCAGCAGGCGGGACAGCTACGAGCAGTACTTC.

This chain connects TRBV29-1 to TRBJ2-3, with D maybe TRBD2 (6 bases). The CDR3 is 12 amino acids. V lost 2 bases, J lost 5 bases, and 8 bases lay in between. Germline CDR1 reads SQVTM; CDR2 reads ANQGSEA. CDR3 protein: CSVELGGDTQYF. The CDR3 coding sequence is TGCAGCGTTGAACTGGGGGGAGATACGCAGTATTTT.

The chain links TRBV20-1 to TRBJ2-1; D may be TRBD2 (6 bases). In germline, CDR1 is DFQATT, CDR2 SNEGSKA (reference sequence). Trimming stripped 6 bases from V and 3 bases from J, with 15 bases between. The CDR3 is 14 amino acids. The CDR3 sequence: CSAPRGGSYNEQFF. CDR3 sequence (DNA): TGCAGTGCCCCCCGTGGGGGGAGCTACAATGAGCAGTTCTTC.

This clonotype has ten or more counts. The genes are TRBV7-2 and TRBJ2-3; 11 nucleotides line up with TRBD2. V shed 3 bases, J shed 4 bases, and the junction held 3 bases outside the gene matches. Germline lookup yields CDR1 SGHTA and CDR2 FQGNSA. The CDR3 has 15 residues. The CDR3 DNA reads as TGTGCCAGCAGCTTTACTAGCGGGAGCCCAGATACGCAGTATTTT. Translating it yields CASSFTSGSPDTQYF.

There are many counts of this clonotype. V gene TRBV4-1 combines with J gene TRBJ2-7; TRBD2 is a possible D gene (6 bases). The germline gives CDR1 MGHRA, CDR2 YSYEKL. V lost 1 base and J lost 3, with 13 bases in between. The CDR3 runs 15 residues. CDR3 sequence: CASSQVIAVGYEQYF. Here the CDR3 DNA reads TGCGCCAGCAGCCAAGTTATAGCGGTCGGCTACGAGCAGTACTTC.

This clonotype came up many times. The chain combines TRBV20-1 with TRBJ1-2, with D maybe TRBD1 (5 bases). V was clipped by 0 bases and J by 8 bases, with 13 bases between them. The CDR3 contains 13 residues. Per germline, CDR1 DFQATT and CDR2 SNEGSKA (reference sequence). The CDR3 loop is CSARDGRGWGYTF. The CDR3 DNA sequence: TGCAGTGCTAGAGATGGGAGGGGCTGGGGCTACACCTTC.

This clonotype was seen repeatedly, ten times or more. This sequence joins TRBV20-1 and TRBJ2-7; 8 nucleotides line up with TRBD2. Germline loops: CDR1 DFQATT, CDR2 SNEGSKA (reference sequence). The CDR3 contains 13 residues. Trimming took 5 bases from V and 2 from J; bases not matched to a gene: 5. CDR3 nucleotides: TGCAGTGCTCTAACTAGCGGACCCTACGAGCAGTACTTC. It specifies CSALTSGPYEQYF.

There are a few counts of this clonotype. J is TRBJ2-1 and V is TRBV20-1; 11 bases map to TRBD2. The CDR3 consists of 15 residues. Germline V gene lookup returns CDR1 DFQATT and CDR2 SNEGSKA (reference sequence). V gave up 6 bases and J gave up 5 bases; unmatched junction bases: 9. The CDR3 nucleotides are TGCAGTGCCTTCCTACTAGCGGGAGTTAACAATGAGCAGTTCTTC. It encodes CSAFLLAGVNNEQFF.

This clonotype was observed a few times. An end of the junction differs from the germline gene, which may be a read error. V usage is TRBV12-3 or TRBV12-4 and J usage is TRBJ1-1, with 7 bases fitting TRBD1. This CDR3 is 15 amino acids long. CDR3 loop: CASRLPQGPNTEAFF. DNA for the CDR3: TGTGCCAGCCGTTTACCACAGGGGCCGAACACTGAAGCTTTCTTT.

The CDR3 bases are TGCAGCGTTGTAGGGCCTCCGGGACTAGGGAATGAGCAGTTCTTC. Protein product: CSVVGPPGLGNEQFF. The chain recombines TRBV29-1 with TRBJ2-1; 8 nucleotides line up with TRBD2. The CDR3 has 15 amino acids. V dropped 4 bases and J dropped 7; count of bases not matched to a gene: 12. Germline CDR1 SQVTM, CDR2 ANQGSEA.

This clonotype was picked up many times. This chain uses TRBV5-4 with TRBJ2-3, with TRBD2 identical over 7 bases. V lost 0 bases to trimming and J lost 2 bases; unmatched junction nucleotides: 6. The CDR3 extends over 16 amino acids. The V gene's germline CDR1 is SGHNT and CDR2 YYREEE (reference sequence). The CDR3 sequence: CASSLDSGVYTDTQYF. The CDR3 nucleotides read TGTGCCAGCAGCTTGGACAGCGGGGTGTACACAGATACGCAGTATTTT.

This clonotype was seen repeatedly, ten times or more. V is TRBV11-2 and J is TRBJ2-1; 10 nucleotides align to TRBD2. The CDR3 extends over 15 amino acids. V shed 7 bases and J 5 bases; nucleotides not matched to a gene: 8. The V gene's germline CDR1 is SGHAT and CDR2 FQNNGV. The CDR3 sequence: CASTPSGGLNNEQFF. The CDR3 DNA sequence: TGTGCCAGCACCCCTAGCGGGGGCCTGAACAATGAGCAGTTCTTC. The whole variable domain, remainder taken from reference TRBV11-2 and TRBJ2-1, is EAGVAQSPRYKIIEKRQSVAFWCNPISGHATLYWYQQILGQGPKLLIQFQNNGVVDDSQLPKDRFSAERLKGVDSTLKIQPAKLEDSAVYLCASTPSGGLNNEQFFGPGTRLTVL.

This clonotype has a handful of counts. The chain is built from TRBV20-1 and TRBJ2-1, with D hard to call. Germline values: CDR1 DFQATT, CDR2 SNEGSKA (reference sequence). This CDR3 spans 11 amino acids. Deletions cut 3 bases from V and 8 bases from J, with 8 bases between. Here the CDR3 reads CSASSTYEQFF. The CDR3 DNA reads as TGCAGTGCTAGTAGTACATATGAGCAGTTCTTC.

This clonotype was seen a handful of times. CDR3 nucleotides: TGTGCCAGCAGCTTGCCCGAGACCACAGATACGCAGTATTTT. It is translated as CASSLPETTDTQYF. This chain links TRBV5-6 with TRBJ2-3; no reliable D call. V was shortened by 1 base and J by 2 bases, with 8 bases between the two germline ends. Germline V gene lookup returns CDR1 SGHDT and CDR2 YYEEEE. CDR3 size: 14 residues.

This clonotype was observed at least ten times. The chain joins TRBV15 to TRBJ2-5; TRBD1 is a possible D gene (5 bases). Germline CDR1 reads LNHNV; CDR2 reads YYDKDF (reference sequence). The CDR3 is 12 amino acids. The V gene lost 5 bases and the J gene lost 10 bases, with 14 bases spanning the gap. CDR3 in DNA: TGTGCCACCAGCCAAGGGGCGCCTGGCCAGTACTTC. Translation gives CATSQGAPGQYF.

This clonotype was counted once. This chain links TRBV28 with TRBJ1-1; D is unclear. Trimming cost V 5 bases and J 1 base, with 11 bases left between them. Germline loops: CDR1 MDHEN, CDR2 SYDVKM. The CDR3 is 14 residues long. Written as DNA, the CDR3 is TGTGCCAGCAGTCCCCTTGATAAGAACACTGAAGCTTTCTTT. Protein sequence: CASSPLDKNTEAFF.